Given below is one T cell receptor beta chain in context. The sample comes from a study of radiation and T cells in renal cell carcinoma. Described time point: blood 2 weeks post-SBRT. Treatment indicated: 15 Gy SBRT to primary tumor, nephrectomy 4 weeks later. Measured with immunoSEQ multiplex PCR; TCRdb has only the in-frame clones, and not every one. The table lists 150,000 to 190,000 clones, roughly 90% of them singletons, with 10% to 15% in the top ten. The source of this sequence is a woman between 50 and 59 years old with renal cell carcinoma. The source material was blood, sampled from a patient whose treatment included radiotherapy and nephrectomy.

CDR3 amino acids: CASSLDRFDNSGYTF. In DNA form, the CDR3 reads TGTGCCAGCAGCCTCGACAGGTTCGACAACTCGGGCTACACCTTC. J is TRBJ1-2 and V is TRBV14; D may be TRBD1 (6 bases). Germline CDR1 is SGHDN and CDR2 is FVKESK. The V and J ends lost 4 bases and 8 bases respectively, with 20 bases between them. This CDR3 is 15 amino acids long.